This TCR beta chain was found in a study of beta chain bispecific antibodies for T cell cancers. Study as a whole: Surface TRBV12 (TRBV12-3) was on Jurkat, TRBV5-5 on HPB-ALL. Findings and caveats of the study: In these mixed samples, most targeted TRBV reads derived from the leukemia cell line.

TCRdb re-called the 5' RACE reads with MiXCR, one entry per CDR3 protein. The sample includes about 15,000 distinct CDR3 sequences, about 1.9% seen only once; the top ten take around 7%. This clonotype has at least ten counts. Its specificity is unknown. Germline V gene data show CDR1 as SEHNR and CDR2 as FQNEAQ (reference sequence). CDR3 size: 16 residues. The germline V and J ends were trimmed by 5 bases and 2 bases, with 19 bases remaining between them. Either OKT3 anti-CD3 antibody or CD3/CD28 beads expanded T cells from blood mononuclear cells over approximately 3 days. Expanded T cells grew in IL-2 (around 95 IU/ml) plus IL-7 (around 5 ng/ml).

Material for sequencing was healthy donor T cells cultured with leukemia cells. The TCR sequence derives from a human donor in good health. Some clones in this sample may be carry-over from other donors' samples. The chain is built from TRBV7-9 and TRBJ2-7; D is tentatively TRBD1 or TRBD2 (5 bases each). The CDR3 sequence: CASSNTRDLVPYEQYF. In nucleotides, the CDR3 is TGTGCCAGCAGCAACACCCGGGACCTCGTCCCCTACGAGCAGTACTTC. Variable domain in full (rest from reference TRBV7-9 and TRBJ2-7): DTGVSQNPRHKITKRGQNVTFRCDPISEHNRLYWYRQTLGQGPEFLTYFQNEAQLEKSRLLSDRFSAERPKGSFSTLEIQRTEQGDSAMYLCASSNTRDLVPYEQYFGPGTRLTVT.